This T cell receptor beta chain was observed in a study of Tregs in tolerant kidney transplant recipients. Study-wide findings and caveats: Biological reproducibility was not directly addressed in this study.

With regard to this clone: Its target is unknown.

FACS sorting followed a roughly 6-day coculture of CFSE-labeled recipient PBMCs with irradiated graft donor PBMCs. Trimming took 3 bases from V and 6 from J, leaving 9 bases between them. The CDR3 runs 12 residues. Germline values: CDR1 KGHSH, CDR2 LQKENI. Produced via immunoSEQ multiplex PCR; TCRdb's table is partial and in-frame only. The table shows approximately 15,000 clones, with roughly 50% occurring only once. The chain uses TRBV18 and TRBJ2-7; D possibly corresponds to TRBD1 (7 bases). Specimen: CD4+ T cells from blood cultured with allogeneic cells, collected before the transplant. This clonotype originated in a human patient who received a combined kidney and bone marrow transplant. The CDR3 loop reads CASSPQGGEQYF. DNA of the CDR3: TGTGCCAGCTCACCGCAGGGGGGCGAGCAGTACTTC.